The 6 T cell receptor beta chains in this list originate from one sample, sequenced in a study of Ad26.COV2.S vaccination and SARS-CoV-2 variants. Profiling relied on immunoSEQ multiplex PCR, and the TCRdb table lists in-frame clones only, not all of them. This sample has roughly 320,000 clones; roughly 84% occur once, and the top ten carry more than 3%. Documented treatment: about 20 received Ad26.COV2.S at low or high dose, single or two shots; about five received placebo; per-sample allocation not given. The study sampled participants on day 63 after the first vaccine or placebo injection. Here the sequenced sample was peripheral blood, taken in a trial of Ad26.COV2.S vaccine versus placebo. The receptors stem from a person aged 18-60 years who received the Ad26.COV2.S COVID-19 vaccine or a placebo.

The chain recombines TRBV19 with TRBJ1-1; D uncertain. The V gene's germline CDR1 is LNHDA and CDR2 SQIVND (reference sequence). The CDR3 is 14 residues long. The germline V and J ends were trimmed by 7 bases and 1 base, with 13 bases remaining between them. CDR3 nucleotide sequence: TGTGCCAGTAAGTCCGGCCGGAAGAACACTGAAGCTTTCTTT. Its protein is CASKSGRKNTEAFF. Drawing the rest from reference TRBV19 and TRBJ1-1, the complete variable domain is DGGITQSPKYLFRKEGQNVTLSCEQNLNHDAMYWYRQDPGQGLRLIYYSQIVNDFQKGDIAEGYSVSREKKESFPLTVTSAQKNPTAFYLCASKSGRKNTEAFFGQGTRLTVV.

The J gene is TRBJ2-7, the V gene TRBV30, with D perhaps given as TRBD1 or TRBD2 (6 bases each). Trimming took off 2 bases at V and 7 bases at J, with 9 bases between the two ends. The CDR3 sequence is 11 residues long. Germline CDR1 GTSNPN, CDR2 SVGIG (reference sequence). The CDR3 DNA reads as TGTGCCTGGAGTTTAGGGGGGGAGCAGTACTTC. It codes for CAWSLGGEQYF. The full variable domain, with the rest looked up from reference TRBV30 and TRBJ2-7, is SQTIHQWPATLVQPVGSPLSLECTVEGTSNPNLYWYRQAAGRGLQLLFYSVGIGQISSEVPQNLSASRPQDRQFILSSKKLLLSDSGFYLCAWSLGGEQYFGPGTRLTVT.

This chain uses TRBV2 with TRBJ2-7, with 7 positions matching TRBD2. From germline, CDR1 is SNHLY and CDR2 FYNNEI. The V gene end was trimmed by 2 bases and the J gene end by 2 bases; junction bases not matched to a gene: 12. The CDR3 spans 17 residues. The CDR3 protein is CASSEQWAGVRPYEQYF. The CDR3 nucleotides read TGTGCCAGCAGTGAACAATGGGCGGGGGTTCGTCCCTACGAGCAGTACTTC. The full variable domain, in which reference TRBV2 and TRBJ2-7 provide the parts outside the CDR3, is EPEVTQTPSHQVTQMGQEVILRCVPISNHLYFYWYRQILGQKVEFLVSFYNNEISEKSEIFDDQFSVERPDGSNFTLKIRSTKLEDSAMYFCASSEQWAGVRPYEQYFGPGTRLTVT.

The CDR3 spells CASSQDPGQPNSPLHF. In DNA, the CDR3 is TGTGCCAGCAGCCAAGATCCGGGACAACCCAATTCACCCCTCCACTTT. This chain joins TRBV3-1 (or the pseudogene TRBV3-2) and TRBJ1-6; D is perhaps TRBD1 (6 bases). Germline V CDR1 and CDR2: LGHDT, YNNKEL (reference sequence). V lost 0 bases and J 7 bases, leaving 13 bases between the germline ends. This CDR3 has 16 residues.

This sequence joins TRBV6-2 or TRBV6-3 and TRBJ1-5, with TRBD1 matching over 7 bases. Trimming removed 5 bases from V and 0 bases from J; junction bases left unmatched: 4. CDR1 and CDR2 from the germline V gene are MNHEY and SVGEGT. This CDR3 comprises 15 residues. The CDR3 sequence: CASSARGYSNQPQHF. CDR3 coding DNA: TGTGCCAGCAGTGCCAGGGGGTATAGCAATCAGCCCCAGCATTTT.

CDR3 region: CAWVRDTIYGYTF. The CDR3 DNA sequence: TGTGCCTGGGTGAGAGACACTATCTATGGCTACACCTTC. This chain joins TRBV30 and TRBJ1-2; D is uncertain. V was cut by 5 bases and J by 4 bases, with 14 bases left in between. The germline V gene encodes CDR1 GTSNPN and CDR2 SVGIG (reference sequence). CDR3 length equals 13 residues.